This passage covers 25 T cell receptor beta chains from one sample sequenced in a study of blood T cell repertoires in COVID-19. Method: immunoSEQ multiplex PCR; TCRdb's copy keeps in-frame clones and lacks some. The sample records approximately 210,000 clones, 81% being singletons. Specimen: PBMCs or T cells enriched from blood (not recorded which). The origin of the receptors is a woman in her 50s with acute COVID-19.

The chain couples TRBV19 to TRBJ2-5; perhaps TRBD1 as D (5 bases). Deletions cut 6 bases from V and 4 bases from J, with 12 bases between. The CDR3 loop spans 13 amino acids. Germline CDR1 reads LNHDA; CDR2 reads SQIVND (reference sequence). CDR3 coding DNA: TGTGCCAGTAGCAGGACATGGCGAGAGACCCAGTACTTC. It specifies CASSRTWRETQYF.

V usage is TRBV10-2 and J usage is TRBJ1-5; D is unresolved. Germline V gene data show CDR1 as WSHSY and CDR2 as SAAADI. The length of the CDR3 is 13 residues. V was pared by 7 bases and J by 3 bases, with 10 bases between. In DNA form, the CDR3 reads TGCGCCAGCACTACAGTAGTCAATCAGCCCCAGCATTTT. Translating gives CASTTVVNQPQHF.

This clone was observed at least ten times. The chain employs TRBV29-1 and TRBJ2-1; 7 nucleotides line up with TRBD2. The germline gives CDR1 SQVTM, CDR2 ANQGSEA. This CDR3 is built from 16 residues. J lost 0 bases, V lost 8 bases, and 13 bases had no gene match. CDR3: CSCAGMGEGSYNEQFF. For the CDR3, the DNA is TGCAGCTGTGCGGGTATGGGGGAGGGCTCCTACAATGAGCAGTTCTTC.

This clone showed up just a few times. This chain uses TRBV6-4 with TRBJ2-2; D is possibly TRBD2 (5 bases). Looked up from germline, CDR1 is MRHNA and CDR2 is SNTAGT. Trimming cost V 7 bases and J 8 bases, with 14 bases left between them. This CDR3 is 13 amino acids long. This CDR3 reads CASTKEGGGELFF. The CDR3 DNA is TGTGCCAGCACTAAGGAAGGAGGAGGGGAGCTGTTTTTT.

This clone was observed once. The chain is built from TRBV18 and TRBJ2-5, with D perhaps matching TRBD1 (5 bases). The germline gives CDR1 KGHSH, CDR2 LQKENI. The V end lost 4 bases, the J end lost 1 base, and 10 bases lay between the germline ends. CDR3 length: 14 amino acids. In DNA form, the CDR3 reads TGTGCCAGCTCACGGTATGACAGCCAAGAGACCCAGTACTTC. Translating it yields CASSRYDSQETQYF.

The J gene is TRBJ2-1, the V gene TRBV6-5, with D tentatively TRBD2 (5 bases). Trimming left V 2 bases short and J 6 bases short, with 11 bases between. The CDR3 has 14 residues. Germline CDR1 MNHEY, CDR2 SVGAGI. Written as DNA, the CDR3 is TGTGCCAGCAGTTACCAGACTACGGGCAATGAGCAGTTCTTC. Protein product: CASSYQTTGNEQFF.

The rearrangement uses TRBV11-2 and TRBJ1-3, with 10 bases that match TRBD1. Germline V gives CDR1 SGHAT, CDR2 FQNNGV. The CDR3 covers 17 residues. J lost 0 bases, V lost 0 bases, and 2 bases had no gene match. For the CDR3, the DNA is TGTGCCAGCAGCTTAGATTGGGACAGGGGCTCTGGAAACACCATATATTTT. Protein sequence: CASSLDWDRGSGNTIYF. Full variable domain (remainder filled in from reference TRBV11-2 and TRBJ1-3): EAGVAQSPRYKIIEKRQSVAFWCNPISGHATLYWYQQILGQGPKLLIQFQNNGVVDDSQLPKDRFSAERLKGVDSTLKIQPAKLEDSAVYLCASSLDWDRGSGNTIYFGEGSWLTVV.

This clone was detected only a few times. The chain uses TRBV7-8 and TRBJ1-1; D remains unclear. There are 15 residues in the CDR3. Germline-derived CDR1 and CDR2 are SGHVS and FQNEAQ. Trimming removed 2 bases from V and 0 bases from J, with 10 bases in between. This chain's CDR3 is CASSLSGMMNTEAFF. Here the CDR3 DNA reads TGTGCCAGCAGCTTATCGGGTATGATGAACACTGAAGCTTTCTTT.

The gene calls are TRBV6-5 and TRBJ2-2; TRBD1 agrees at 12 bases. The CDR3 runs 15 residues. Germline V gene data show CDR1 as MNHEY and CDR2 as SVGAGI. V trimming: 5 bases; J trimming: 7 bases; junction bases outside the gene matches: 5. CDR3 in amino acids: CASSPGQGAGGELFF. DNA for the CDR3: TGTGCCAGCAGTCCGGGACAGGGGGCCGGCGGGGAGCTGTTTTTT.

This clone has just a few counts. This chain connects TRBV2 to TRBJ1-1; D unresolved. The CDR3 runs to 13 residues. Trimming cost V 7 bases and J 6 bases, with 15 bases left between them. From germline, CDR1 is SNHLY and CDR2 FYNNEI. DNA of the CDR3: TGTGCCAGCAAGGGTCGTGGGAGGGCTGAAGCTTTCTTT. Translation: CASKGRGRAEAFF.

V and J are TRBV4-1 and TRBJ1-2; D ambiguous. The CDR3 contains 16 residues. Germline CDR1 MGHRA, CDR2 YSYEKL. Between the trimmed V and J ends, which lost 0 bases and 6 bases, there was a span of 17 bases. The CDR3 DNA reads as TGCGCCAGCAGCCAAGATCAAGACAAACTTGTGGATGGCTACACCTTC. Translated: CASSQDQDKLVDGYTF.

This clone was detected only once. J is TRBJ1-2 and V is TRBV10-3; 9 bases are a match to TRBD1. Germline CDR1 and CDR2: ENHRY and SYGVKD. This CDR3 has 14 amino acids. V dropped 6 bases and J dropped 6; count of bases not matched to a gene: 8. CDR3 amino acids: CAIRQMGQGDGYTF. The CDR3, as DNA: TGTGCCATCAGGCAGATGGGACAGGGAGATGGCTACACCTTC.

This chain uses TRBV5-6 with TRBJ1-2; 7 nucleotides line up with TRBD1. The CDR3 spans 14 residues. J gave up 2 bases and V 4 bases, and 5 bases lay outside the gene matches. Germline loops: CDR1 SGHDT, CDR2 YYEEEE. The CDR3 bases are TGTGCCAGCAGCGATGACAGGGAGAACTATGGCTACACCTTC. Translating it yields CASSDDRENYGYTF.

V usage is TRBV11-1 and J usage is TRBJ2-7, with D perhaps TRBD2 (6 bases). Between the trimmed V and J ends, which lost 1 base and 6 bases, there was a span of 13 bases. Per germline, CDR1 SGHAT and CDR2 FQDESV (reference sequence). There are 14 residues in the CDR3. In DNA, the CDR3 is TGTGCCAGCAGCTTAGAATTATCCGGGAGCGAGCAGTACTTC. Translating it yields CASSLELSGSEQYF.

The chain has TRBV2 and TRBJ2-7; 8 bases are shared with TRBD2. Germline V CDR1 and CDR2: SNHLY, FYNNEI. V was pared by 7 bases and J by 1 base, with 6 bases of the junction left unmatched. This CDR3 is 14 amino acids long. The CDR3 DNA is TGTGCCAGCATTCTACTAGCGGTATCCTACGAGCAGTACTTC. The encoded protein is CASILLAVSYEQYF. Together with reference TRBV2 and TRBJ2-7, the CDR3 gives the full variable domain: EPEVTQTPSHQVTQMGQEVILRCVPISNHLYFYWYRQILGQKVEFLVSFYNNEISEKSEIFDDQFSVERPDGSNFTLKIRSTKLEDSAMYFCASILLAVSYEQYFGPGTRLTVT.

This chain connects TRBV7-2 to TRBJ2-5, with D tentatively TRBD1 (6 bases). The germline V gene has CDR1 SGHTA and CDR2 FQGNSA. The V gene lost 5 bases and the J gene lost 5 bases, with 18 bases spanning the gap. The CDR3 totals 15 residues. CDR3 bases: TGTGCCAGCAGCGCCTCCAGGGGCGGAGCGGAGACCCAGTACTTC. It encodes CASSASRGGAETQYF. The variable domain in full, completed from reference TRBV7-2 and TRBJ2-5, reads GAGVSQSPSNKVTEKGKDVELRCDPISGHTALYWYRQSLGQGLEFLIYFQGNSAPDKSGLPSDRFSAERTGGSVSTLTIQRTQQEDSAVYLCASSASRGGAETQYFGPGTRLLVL.

This rearrangement joins TRBV4-3 to TRBJ2-1; TRBD2 might be the D (6 bases). The CDR3 extends over 13 amino acids. Germline V gives CDR1 LGHNA, CDR2 YSLEER. V was clipped by 1 base and J by 5 bases, with 6 bases between them. The CDR3 sequence: CASSQGLDNEQFF. CDR3 coding DNA: TGCGCCAGCAGCCAAGGACTAGACAATGAGCAGTTCTTC.

The gene calls are TRBV15 and TRBJ1-1, with 8 bases matching TRBD1. V shed 1 base, J shed 7 bases, and the junction held 2 bases outside the gene matches. The CDR3 is 13 amino acids. The V gene's germline CDR1 is LNHNV and CDR2 YYDKDF (reference sequence). CDR3 region: CATSRGGQGEAFF. The CDR3 nucleotides are TGTGCCACCAGCAGAGGTGGACAGGGTGAAGCTTTCTTT.

This clone was recorded only once. The rearrangement uses TRBV18 and TRBJ2-1, with 7 bases matching TRBD1. Germline V CDR1 and CDR2: KGHSH, LQKENI. This CDR3 region has 15 residues. With V trimmed by 1 base and J by 6 bases, 6 bases remained unmatched. The CDR3 sequence is CASSPQAGGRNEQFF. The CDR3 DNA reads TGTGCCAGCTCACCACAGGCAGGGGGTCGCAATGAGCAGTTCTTC.

The CDR3 is CASSQGPGGHSPLHF. CDR3 DNA: TGCGCCAGCAGCCAAGGTCCAGGGGGTCATTCACCCCTCCACTTT. The rearrangement links TRBV4-1 to TRBJ1-6; 7 positions agree with TRBD1. The CDR3 spans 15 residues. With V trimmed by 1 base and J by 8 bases, 5 bases remained unmatched. The germline V gene encodes CDR1 MGHRA and CDR2 YSYEKL.

The chain combines TRBV28 with TRBJ1-6, with 9 bases that match TRBD1. Unmatched junction bases numbered 10, after V lost 6 bases and J lost 10 bases. The length of the CDR3 is 15 residues. CDR1 and CDR2 from the germline V gene are MDHEN and SYDVKM. CDR3 amino acids: CASSPPGQGKSPLHF. CDR3 bases: TGTGCCAGCAGCCCACCGGGACAGGGAAAGTCACCCCTCCACTTT.

CDR3 bases: TGTGCCAGTAGTATCCGTCAGGAAACCTATGGCTACACCTTC. Protein product: CASSIRQETYGYTF. The chain carries TRBV19 and TRBJ1-2; D remains ambiguous. CDR1 LNHDA and CDR2 SQIVND come from the germline V gene (reference sequence). The CDR3 is 14 amino acids. Trimming removed 3 bases from V and 4 bases from J, with 12 bases in between.

This clone was seen just once. V is TRBV3-1 (or the pseudogene TRBV3-2) and J is TRBJ2-2; a weak D match, TRBD1 (6 bases). The CDR3 runs 15 residues. Germline CDR1 LGHDT, CDR2 YNNKEL (reference sequence). Trimming cost V 5 bases and J 2 bases, with 12 bases left between them. This CDR3 is CASSSSRGNTGELFF. CDR3 DNA sequence: TGTGCCAGCAGCTCCTCCAGGGGTAACACCGGGGAGCTGTTTTTT.

The table lists this clone with a count of one. The J gene is TRBJ2-7, the V gene TRBV5-1; D ambiguous. With 0 bases removed from V and 9 bases from J, the gap between germline ends came to 16 bases. The CDR3 spans 14 residues. Germline CDR1 is SGHRS and CDR2 is YFSETQ. The CDR3 sequence: CASSLAAGPVGQYF. CDR3 sequence (DNA): TGCGCCAGCAGCTTGGCGGCAGGCCCGGTAGGGCAGTACTTC.

The J gene is TRBJ1-1, the V gene TRBV28, with D unresolved. V was shortened by 5 bases and J by 4 bases, with 17 bases between the two germline ends. This CDR3 region has 15 residues. CDR1 is MDHEN, CDR2 SYDVKM, per germline. The CDR3 reads CASSATGGWSTEAFF. The CDR3 DNA follows: TGTGCCAGCAGTGCAACGGGTGGTTGGAGCACTGAAGCTTTCTTT.